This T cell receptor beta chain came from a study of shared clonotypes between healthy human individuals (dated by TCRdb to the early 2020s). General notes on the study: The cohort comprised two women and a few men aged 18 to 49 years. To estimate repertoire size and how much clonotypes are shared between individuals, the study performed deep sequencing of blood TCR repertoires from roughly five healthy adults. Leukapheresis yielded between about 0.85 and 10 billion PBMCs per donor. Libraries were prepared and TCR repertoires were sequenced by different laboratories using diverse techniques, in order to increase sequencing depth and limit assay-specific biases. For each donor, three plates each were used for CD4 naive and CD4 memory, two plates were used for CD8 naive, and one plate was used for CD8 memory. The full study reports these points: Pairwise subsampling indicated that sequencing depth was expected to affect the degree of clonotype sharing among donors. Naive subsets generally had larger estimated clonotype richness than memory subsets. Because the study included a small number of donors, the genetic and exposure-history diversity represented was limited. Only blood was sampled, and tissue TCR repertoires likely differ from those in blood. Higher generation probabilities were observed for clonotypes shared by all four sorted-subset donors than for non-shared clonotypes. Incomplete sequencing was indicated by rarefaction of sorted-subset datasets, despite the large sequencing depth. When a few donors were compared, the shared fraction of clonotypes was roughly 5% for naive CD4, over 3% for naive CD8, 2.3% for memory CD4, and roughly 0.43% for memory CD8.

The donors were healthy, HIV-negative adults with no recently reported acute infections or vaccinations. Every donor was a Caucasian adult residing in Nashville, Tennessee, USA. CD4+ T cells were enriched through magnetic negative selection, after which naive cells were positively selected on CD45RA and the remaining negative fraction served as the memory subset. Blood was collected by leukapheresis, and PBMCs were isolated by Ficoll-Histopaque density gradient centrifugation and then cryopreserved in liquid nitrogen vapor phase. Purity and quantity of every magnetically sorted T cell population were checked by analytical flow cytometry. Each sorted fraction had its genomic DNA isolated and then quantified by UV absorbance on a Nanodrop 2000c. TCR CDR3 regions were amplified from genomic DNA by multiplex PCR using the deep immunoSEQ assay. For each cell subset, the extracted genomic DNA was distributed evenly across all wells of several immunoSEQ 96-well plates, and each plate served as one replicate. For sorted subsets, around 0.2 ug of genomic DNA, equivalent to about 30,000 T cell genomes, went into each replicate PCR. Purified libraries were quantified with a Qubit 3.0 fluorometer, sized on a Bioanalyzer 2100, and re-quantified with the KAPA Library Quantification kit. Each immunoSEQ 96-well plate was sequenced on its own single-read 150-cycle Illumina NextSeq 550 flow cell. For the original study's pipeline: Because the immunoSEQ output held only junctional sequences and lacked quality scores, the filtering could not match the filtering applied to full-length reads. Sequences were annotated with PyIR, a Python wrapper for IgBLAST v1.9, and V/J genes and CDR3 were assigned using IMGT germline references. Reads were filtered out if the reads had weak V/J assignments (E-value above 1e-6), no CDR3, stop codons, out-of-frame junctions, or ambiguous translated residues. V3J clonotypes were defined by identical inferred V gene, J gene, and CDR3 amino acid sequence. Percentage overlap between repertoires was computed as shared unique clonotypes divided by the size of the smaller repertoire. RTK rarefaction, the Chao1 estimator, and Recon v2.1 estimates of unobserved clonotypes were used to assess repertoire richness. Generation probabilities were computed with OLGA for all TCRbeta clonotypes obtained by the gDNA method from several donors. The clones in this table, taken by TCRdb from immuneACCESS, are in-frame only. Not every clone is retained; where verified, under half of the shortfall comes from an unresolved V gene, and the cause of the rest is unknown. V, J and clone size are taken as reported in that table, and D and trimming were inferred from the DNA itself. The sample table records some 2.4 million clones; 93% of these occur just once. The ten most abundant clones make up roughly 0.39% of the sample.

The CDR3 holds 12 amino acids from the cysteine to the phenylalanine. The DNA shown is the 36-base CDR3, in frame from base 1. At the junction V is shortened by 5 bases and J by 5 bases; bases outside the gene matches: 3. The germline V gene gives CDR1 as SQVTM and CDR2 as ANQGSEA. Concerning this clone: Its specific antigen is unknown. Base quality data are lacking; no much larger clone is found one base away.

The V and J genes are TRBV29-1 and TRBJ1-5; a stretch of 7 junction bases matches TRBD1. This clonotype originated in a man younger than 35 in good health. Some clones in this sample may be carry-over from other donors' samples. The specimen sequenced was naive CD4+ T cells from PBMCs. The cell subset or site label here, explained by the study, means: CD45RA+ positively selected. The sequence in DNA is TGCAGCGTTCGCCAGGGGGATCAGCCCCAGCATTTT. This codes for CSVRQGDQPQHF.